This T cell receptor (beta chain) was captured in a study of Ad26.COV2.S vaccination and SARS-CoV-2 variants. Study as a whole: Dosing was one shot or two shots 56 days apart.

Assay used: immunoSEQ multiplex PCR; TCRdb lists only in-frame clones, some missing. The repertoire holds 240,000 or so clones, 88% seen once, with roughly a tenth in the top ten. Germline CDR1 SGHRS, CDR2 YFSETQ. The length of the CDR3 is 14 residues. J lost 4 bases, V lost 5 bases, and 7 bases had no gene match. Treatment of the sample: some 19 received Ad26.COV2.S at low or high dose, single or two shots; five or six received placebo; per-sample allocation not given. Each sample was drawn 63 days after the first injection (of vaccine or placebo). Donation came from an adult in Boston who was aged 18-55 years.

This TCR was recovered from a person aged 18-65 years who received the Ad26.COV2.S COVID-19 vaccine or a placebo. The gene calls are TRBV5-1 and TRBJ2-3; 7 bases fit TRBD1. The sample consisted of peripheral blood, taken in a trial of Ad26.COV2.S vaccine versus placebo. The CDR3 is CASRLRQGADTQYF. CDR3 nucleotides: TGCGCCAGCAGGCTAAGACAGGGAGCAGATACGCAGTATTTT.